This T cell receptor (beta chain) was sequenced in a study of Ad26.COV2.S vaccination and SARS-CoV-2 variants. Study findings and constraints: For non-spike TCRs, breadth in vaccine recipients resembled that in placebo recipients.

The treatment here: around 19 received Ad26.COV2.S at low or high dose, single or two shots; about 5 received placebo; per-sample allocation not given. Repertoires come from day 63 after the first vaccine or placebo injection. As regards this clone: Its cognate antigen is unknown.

The method was immunoSEQ multiplex PCR; TCRdb's version includes in-frame clones alone and lacks a portion of them. The sample records some 270,000 clones, around 88% being singletons. The receptor was derived from a person between 18 and 65 years old who received the Ad26.COV2.S COVID-19 vaccine or a placebo. Sequences were derived from peripheral blood, sampled in a trial of Ad26.COV2.S vaccine versus placebo.

CDR3 nucleotide sequence: TGTGCCAGCAGTTCGGTGGGGACTGAAGCTTTCTTT. It codes for CASSSVGTEAFF. The chain carries TRBV27 and TRBJ1-1; D is undetermined. This CDR3 has 12 amino acids. The germline CDR1 and CDR2 sequences are MNHEY and SMNVEV (reference sequence). V was cut by 4 bases and J by 5 bases, with 8 bases left in between.